The 6 T cell receptor beta chains below all came from one sample that was sequenced in a study of blood T cell repertoires in COVID-19 (TCRdb year 2020). The method was the immunoSEQ multiplex PCR assay. TCRdb limited this immuneACCESS table to in-frame rearrangements with V and J called. A share of clones is missing; checked studies link under half to unresolved V genes, and the rest is unexplained. Within this sample are 140,000 or so clones, with approximately 86% of them counted one time only. Jointly, the top ten make up under 6% of the sample. The sequencing sample was made of peripheral blood. Receptors were obtained from a human donor in a cohort sampled during active COVID-19.

The chain is built from TRBV7-2 and TRBJ2-7, with 11 bases matching TRBD1. This CDR3 region has 16 residues. CDR1 SGHTA and CDR2 FQGNSA come from the germline V gene. The junction had 11 bases not matched to a gene; V was cut back by 4 bases and J by 6 bases. Written as DNA, the CDR3 is TGTGCCAGCAGCTGGGCAGGGACAGGGGGAGCAGGCGAGCAGTACTTC. Translated, it gives CASSWAGTGGAGEQYF. Drawing the rest from reference TRBV7-2 and TRBJ2-7, the complete variable domain is GAGVSQSPSNKVTEKGKDVELRCDPISGHTALYWYRQSLGQGLEFLIYFQGNSAPDKSGLPSDRFSAERTGGSVSTLTIQRTQQEDSAVYLCASSWAGTGGAGEQYFGPGTRLTVT.

This clone counts as medium-sized. This rearrangement joins TRBV10-3 to TRBJ1-2; 7 nucleotides align to TRBD1. V lost 0 bases to trimming and J lost 0 bases; unmatched junction nucleotides: 1. This CDR3 region has 15 residues. Germline V gives CDR1 ENHRY, CDR2 SYGVKD. CDR3 amino acids: CAISESQGANYGYTF. CDR3 sequence (DNA): TGTGCCATCAGTGAGTCCCAGGGGGCTAACTATGGCTACACCTTC.

The rearrangement uses TRBV5-1 and TRBJ1-2; D gene ambiguous. The CDR3 consists of 15 residues. Trimming removed 0 bases at V and 3 bases at J, with 12 bases between. Germline CDR1 SGHRS, CDR2 YFSETQ. CDR3 sequence: CASSLGTQVDYGYTF. The CDR3 bases are TGCGCCAGCAGCTTGGGGACTCAGGTAGACTATGGCTACACCTTC.

This rearrangement joins TRBV18 to TRBJ2-5, with TRBD2 matching over 7 bases. CDR3 length: 14 residues. The ends lost 2 bases at V and 2 bases at J; junction bases unmatched: 2. CDR1 and CDR2 (germline): KGHSH, LQKENI. The CDR3 is CASSPDSGQETQYF. The CDR3 DNA reads as TGTGCCAGCTCACCAGATAGCGGGCAAGAGACCCAGTACTTC.

The chain combines TRBV3-1 (or the pseudogene TRBV3-2) with TRBJ2-6; D may be TRBD1 (5 bases). The V gene lost 0 bases and the J gene lost 4 bases, with 19 bases spanning the gap. The CDR3 sequence is 19 residues long. The germline CDR1 and CDR2 sequences are LGHDT and YNNKEL (reference sequence). CDR3 amino acids: CASSQDRGGSYPGANVLTF. The CDR3 DNA reads TGTGCCAGCAGCCAAGATAGGGGCGGATCCTACCCGGGGGCCAACGTCCTGACTTTC.

The V gene is TRBV24-1, the J gene TRBJ2-1; 8 bases map to TRBD2. Germline trimming cut 4 bases from V and 4 bases from J; bases unmatched to any gene: 5. Germline V CDR1 and CDR2: KGHDR, SFDVKD. This CDR3 region has 15 residues. The CDR3 reads CATSDHLAGYNEQFF. The CDR3 nucleotides read TGTGCCACCAGTGACCATTTAGCGGGATACAATGAGCAGTTCTTC.